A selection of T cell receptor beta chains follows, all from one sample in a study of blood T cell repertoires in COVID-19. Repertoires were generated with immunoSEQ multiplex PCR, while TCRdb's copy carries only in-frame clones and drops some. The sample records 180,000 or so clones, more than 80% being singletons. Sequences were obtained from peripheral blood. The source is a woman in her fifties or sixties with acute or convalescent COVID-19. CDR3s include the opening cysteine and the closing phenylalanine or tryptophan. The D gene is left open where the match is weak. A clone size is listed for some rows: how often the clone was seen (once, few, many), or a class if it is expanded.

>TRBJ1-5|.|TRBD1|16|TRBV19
TGTGCCAGTAGTCAGACAGGGGGCTTTAGCAATCAGCCCCAGCATTTT
CASSQTGGFSNQPQHF
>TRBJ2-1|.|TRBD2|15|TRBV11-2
TGTGCCAGCAGCTTAGGGACTAGCGTCAACAATGAGCAGTTCTTC
CASSLGTSVNNEQFF
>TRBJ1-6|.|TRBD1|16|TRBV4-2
TGTGCCAGCAGCCAAGATCTGGGACAGGGTAGTTCACCCCTCCACTTT
CASSQDLGQGSSPLHF
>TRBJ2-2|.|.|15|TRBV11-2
TGTGCCAGCAGCTCGGGACTCCTCAGTTTCGGGGAGCTGTTTTTT
CASSSGLLSFGELFF
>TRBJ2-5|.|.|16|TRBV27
TGTGCCAGCAGCTTCCGGGGGACCCCGACAGGGGAGACCCAGTACTTC
CASSFRGTPTGETQYF
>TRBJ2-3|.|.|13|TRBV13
TGTGCCACCCAGGAGGGGTTCGCAGATACGCAGTATTTT
CATQEGFADTQYF
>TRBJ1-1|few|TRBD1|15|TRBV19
TGTGCCAGTAGTAGGACAGGGGGGGCGGACACTGAAGCTTTCTTT
CASSRTGGADTEAFF
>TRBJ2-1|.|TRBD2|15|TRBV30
TGTGCCTGGACCTCCGGGACTAGGGTAAATAATGAGCAGTTCTTC
CAWTSGTRVNNEQFF
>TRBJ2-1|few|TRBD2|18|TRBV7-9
TGTGCCAGCAGCTTAGTAGGTAGCGGACTAGCGGTAAGGAATGAGCAGTTCTTC
CASSLVGSGLAVRNEQFF
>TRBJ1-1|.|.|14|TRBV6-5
TGTGCCAGCAGTTACTCAGCTGGTTTCACTGAAGCTTTCTTT
CASSYSAGFTEAFF
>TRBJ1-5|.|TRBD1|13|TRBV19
TGTGCCAGTAGACCCACAGGGGGCCAGCCCCAGCATTTT
CASRPTGGQPQHF
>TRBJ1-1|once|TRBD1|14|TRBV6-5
TGTGCCAGCAGTAGGACAGGGGCCGACACTGAAGCTTTCTTT
CASSRTGADTEAFF
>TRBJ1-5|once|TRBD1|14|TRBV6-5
TGTGCCAGCACCCGAACCCAGGGGGATCAGCCCCAGCATTTT
CASTRTQGDQPQHF
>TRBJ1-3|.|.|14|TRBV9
TGTGCCAGCAGCGTAGGAGACAGTGGAAGCACCATATATTTT
CASSVGDSGSTIYF
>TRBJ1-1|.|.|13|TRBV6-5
TGTGCCAGCGGATCGAGTGCCAGGCCTGAAGCTTTCTTT
CASGSSARPEAFF
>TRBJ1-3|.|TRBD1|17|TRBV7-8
TGTGCCAGCAGCTCCCACCGGGACAGCTTCTCTGGAAACACCATATATTTT
CASSSHRDSFSGNTIYF
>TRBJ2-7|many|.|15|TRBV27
TGTGCCAGCAGTTCGTGGGAGAAGCAGTCCTACGAGCAGTACTTC
CASSSWEKQSYEQYF
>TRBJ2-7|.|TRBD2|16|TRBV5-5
TGTGCCAGCAGCCCGGGACTAGCGGGAGGGCCCCGCGAGCAGTACTTC
CASSPGLAGGPREQYF
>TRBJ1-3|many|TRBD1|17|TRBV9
TGTGCCAGCAGCTCCCGGACAGGGATGGACTCTGGAAACACCATATATTTT
CASSSRTGMDSGNTIYF
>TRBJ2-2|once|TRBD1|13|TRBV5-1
TGCGCCAGCAGCCCGGACAGGCCCGGGGAGCTGTTTTTT
CASSPDRPGELFF
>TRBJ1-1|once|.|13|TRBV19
TGTGCCAGTAGTATAACAGGATACACTGAAGCTTTCTTT
CASSITGYTEAFF
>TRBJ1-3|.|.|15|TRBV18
TGTGCCAGCTCACCACCGAACAGGGAGAGAAACACCATATATTTT
CASSPPNRERNTIYF
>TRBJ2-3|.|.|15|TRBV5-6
TGTGCCAGCAGCTTTTTTTCGGGAGTCACAGATACGCAGTATTTT
CASSFFSGVTDTQYF